One T cell receptor (beta chain) is described in this entry. The time point was: week 3, after first cycle of checkpoint inhibitor. V was pared by 1 base and J by 7 bases, with 5 bases of the junction left unmatched. The CDR3 is 15 residues long. Germline V lookup: CDR1 MNHEY, CDR2 SMNVEV (reference sequence). TCRdb keeps only in-frame clones here, not all; method: immunoSEQ multiplex PCR. The table includes approximately 13,000 clones, roughly 85% detected once. The data belong to a study of blood T cell dynamics during melanoma immunotherapy. The wider study: Metastatic melanoma patients received first-line pembrolizumab or nivolumab plus ipilimumab.

The sequences come from blood, collected from a patient treated with checkpoint blockade. The chain employs TRBV27 and TRBJ2-3; 10 bases are a match to TRBD2. The TCR was taken from a human donor with melanoma. The CDR3 coding sequence is TGTGCCAGCAGTTTATTTGCTAGCGGGAGTTATACGCAGTATTTT. Translating gives CASSLFASGSYTQYF.